The 11 T cell receptor beta chains reported below all come from one sample, sequenced in a study of cytomegalovirus exposure and HLA in healthy donors. In the PCR, 60 Vbeta and 13 Jbeta primers were used. TCRdb keeps only in-frame clones here, not all; method: immunoSEQ multiplex PCR. The sample shows more than 250,000 clones, 80% to 90% of them seen only once. Material: PBMCs. All receptors derive from a young woman in good health and CMV-seronegative.

The chain recombines TRBV19 with TRBJ2-3; TRBD1 matches at 7 bases. J gave up 6 bases and V 6 bases, and 12 bases lay outside the gene matches. CDR3 length: 15 residues. Germline assignment: CDR1 LNHDA and CDR2 SQIVND (reference sequence). This CDR3 reads CASRKTGSESDTQYF. The CDR3 DNA sequence: TGTGCCAGTAGGAAGACAGGGTCAGAGTCGGATACGCAGTATTTT.

V gene TRBV11-2 combines with J gene TRBJ1-1; D uncertain. The germline CDR1 and CDR2 sequences are SGHAT and FQNNGV. The CDR3 totals 13 residues. Deletions cut 5 bases from V and 1 base from J, with 8 bases between. CDR3: CASSPRGNTEAFF. The CDR3, as DNA: TGTGCCAGCAGCCCCCGGGGGAACACTGAAGCTTTCTTT.

This chain uses TRBV6-4 with TRBJ1-6; 9 bases map to TRBD1. The CDR3 covers 15 residues. Germline V gene sequence: CDR1 MRHNA, CDR2 SNTAGT. The V gene end was trimmed by 8 bases and the J gene end by 6 bases; junction bases not matched to a gene: 8. DNA for the CDR3: TGTGCCAGCTCGGCGCAGACAGGGGGTAATTCACCCCTCCACTTT. This codes for CASSAQTGGNSPLHF.

The sample holds one count of this clone. The rearrangement uses TRBV5-1 and TRBJ1-3; D gene ambiguous. V lost 0 bases and J lost 0, with 10 bases in between. There are 16 residues in the CDR3. The V gene's germline CDR1 is SGHRS and CDR2 YFSETQ. In nucleotides, the CDR3 is TGCGCCAGCAGCTTGGCGGGGATCTTCTCTGGAAACACCATATATTTT. It is translated as CASSLAGIFSGNTIYF.

This chain joins TRBV4-2 and TRBJ2-3; perhaps TRBD2 as D (6 bases). The CDR3 contains 18 residues. V dropped 0 bases and J dropped 2 bases, with 18 bases sitting between them. Germline V gene data show CDR1 as LGHNA and CDR2 as YNFKEQ. The CDR3 reads CASSQDLRTSRNTDTQYF. Here the CDR3 DNA reads TGTGCCAGCAGCCAAGATCTTAGAACTAGCCGGAACACAGATACGCAGTATTTT.

The chain joins TRBV15 to TRBJ1-2; unclear D gene. The CDR3 runs 12 residues. From germline, CDR1 is LNHNV and CDR2 YYDKDF (reference sequence). V was shortened by 1 base and J by 10 bases, with 10 bases between the two germline ends. CDR3 sequence (DNA): TGTGCCACCAGCAGAGGTGAGAGATTCTACACCTTC. This encodes CATSRGERFYTF.

This clone was found a few times. The chain has TRBV6-5 and TRBJ1-1, with D tentatively TRBD1 (5 bases). Trimming took off 4 bases at V and 8 bases at J, with 14 bases between the two ends. Germline CDR1 MNHEY, CDR2 SVGAGI. The CDR3 is 13 amino acids. CDR3 in DNA: TGTGCCAGCAGTTCCTTGACGGGGGGAGAAGCTTTCTTT. It is translated as CASSSLTGGEAFF.

The chain joins TRBV19 to TRBJ1-1, with D hard to call. Deletions cut 6 bases from V and 4 bases from J, with 12 bases between. This CDR3 contains 13 residues. CDR1 and CDR2 from the germline V gene are LNHDA and SQIVND (reference sequence). The CDR3, as DNA: TGTGCCAGTAGGCGGGGAGGAGGCACTGAAGCTTTCTTT. Protein: CASRRGGGTEAFF.

This chain joins TRBV13 and TRBJ1-1, with TRBD1 identical over 8 bases. CDR3 length: 18 residues. With 0 bases clipped from V and 0 bases from J, the junction kept 9 bases outside the gene matches. Germline values: CDR1 PRHDT, CDR2 FYEKMQ (reference sequence). The CDR3 spells CASSLGGLTGALNTEAFF. The CDR3 DNA follows: TGTGCCAGCAGCTTAGGCGGTTTGACAGGGGCGTTGAACACTGAAGCTTTCTTT. Drawing the rest from reference TRBV13 and TRBJ1-1, the complete variable domain is AAGVIQSPRHLIKEKRETATLKCYPIPRHDTVYWYQQGPGQDPQFLISFYEKMQSDKGSIPDRFSAQQFSDYHSELNMSSLELGDSALYFCASSLGGLTGALNTEAFFGQGTRLTVV.

There are a few counts of this clone. The chain carries TRBV7-9 and TRBJ2-7; the D gene is possibly TRBD1 (6 bases). The CDR3 runs to 14 residues. V lost 9 bases and J lost 3, with 18 bases in between. CDR1 SEHNR and CDR2 FQNEAQ come from the germline V gene (reference sequence). CDR3 in DNA: TGTGCCAGTAAACCACAGGGTGACAGCTACGAGCAGTACTTC. Its translation is CASKPQGDSYEQYF.

The chain is built from TRBV14 and TRBJ2-3, with 7 bases fitting TRBD2. V dropped 7 bases and J dropped 3; count of bases not matched to a gene: 7. This CDR3 has 14 amino acids. Looked up from germline, CDR1 is SGHDN and CDR2 is FVKESK. In DNA form, the CDR3 reads TGTGCCAGCATGGGGGGGGTTGTTACAGATACGCAGTATTTT. This gives the protein CASMGGVVTDTQYF.